This TCR beta chain was identified in a study of identical twins. The CDR3 sequence is 17 residues long. Trimming cost V 6 bases and J 7 bases; bases outside gene matches: 13. The germline V gene has CDR1 LNHDA and CDR2 SQIVND (reference sequence). Using its own MiXCR run on the 5' RACE reads, TCRdb lists one record per CDR3 protein. The sample yields about 530,000 distinct CDR3 sequences, 13% to 15% seen once. This clonotype has more than one count but fewer than ten. This sample was shared with a second study, whose subject was yellow fever vaccine responses in identical twins.

Sequencing was performed on CD4+ T cells sorted from blood. The TCR was taken from a woman aged 18 to 35 in good health. V and J are TRBV19 and TRBJ2-2; TRBD1 matches 11 bases. CDR3 nucleotides: TGTGCCAGTAGATCCGGGACGGGACAGGGGGTTTTCGGGGAGCTGTTTTTT. This sequence encodes CASRSGTGQGVFGELFF.